The 23 T cell receptor beta chains reported below all come from one sample, sequenced in a study of blood T cells in healthy people across ages. For the second PCR, which ran for 7 to 11 cycles, a sample-barcoded 5' primer and a J-beta primer mix were used. TCRdb reprocessed the 5' RACE reads via MiXCR and lists one record per CDR3 protein. Of about a million distinct CDR3 sequences detected, roughly 47% appear once; the ten largest clones hold about a fifth. The sequenced sample was blood. All receptors come from a woman in her fifties or sixties in good health.

A word on this clonotype: This may come from a read error, since a much larger clone is one base off. The CDR3 DNA is TGTGCCAGCAGTTTACTCGCGGGAGGGCGACACCACGAGCGGTACTTC. This translates into CASSLLAGGRHHERYF. The chain joins TRBV27 to TRBJ2-1; 9 nucleotides match TRBD2. The CDR3 has 16 amino acids. Germline CDR1 and CDR2: MNHEY and SMNVEV (reference sequence).

The chain couples TRBV12-3 or TRBV12-4 to TRBJ2-1; no firm D call. CDR3 length: 13 residues. The V and J ends lost 4 bases and 4 bases respectively, with 8 bases between them. The DNA for the CDR3 is TGTGCCAGCAGTTACACACCATACAATGAGCAGTTCTTC. Its protein is CASSYTPYNEQFF.

The chain uses TRBV20-1 and TRBJ2-1; no reliable D call. CDR1 is DFQATT, CDR2 SNEGSKA, per germline (reference sequence). This CDR3 has 15 residues. Deletions cut 3 bases from V and 2 bases from J, with 14 bases between. The CDR3 bases are TGCAGTGCTAGCGACCCTCAAGAGCCCTACAATGAGCAGTTCTTC. Encoded protein: CSASDPQEPYNEQFF.

CDR3 coding DNA: TGTGCCAGCAGCCTCCTTTCTAGCGGGGGGACAGACTCCTACGAGCAGTACTTC. The encoded protein is CASSLLSSGGTDSYEQYF. The chain uses TRBV4-2 and TRBJ2-7; 11 nucleotides agree with TRBD2. The J segment lost 0 bases and the V segment lost 4 bases, leaving 11 bases of the junction unmatched. Germline values: CDR1 LGHNA, CDR2 YNFKEQ. This CDR3 comprises 18 residues.

This clonotype was found many times. The V gene is TRBV7-9, the J gene TRBJ2-3, with 16 bases lining up with TRBD2. CDR1 and CDR2 (germline): SEHNR, FQNEAQ (reference sequence). V dropped 5 bases and J dropped 4; count of bases not matched to a gene: 3. This CDR3 has 16 amino acids. The CDR3 DNA is TGTGCCAGCAGCCCGGGACTAGCGGGAGGGCCAGATACGCAGTATTTT. Translation gives CASSPGLAGGPDTQYF. Combining the CDR3 with reference TRBV7-9 and TRBJ2-3 gives the whole variable domain DTGVSQNPRHKITKRGQNVTFRCDPISEHNRLYWYRQTLGQGPEFLTYFQNEAQLEKSRLLSDRFSAERPKGSFSTLEIQRTEQGDSAMYLCASSPGLAGGPDTQYFGPGTRLTVL.

This chain joins TRBV7-2 and TRBJ2-1; a weak D match, TRBD2 (6 bases). The V gene's germline CDR1 is SGHTA and CDR2 FQGNSA. The CDR3 has 16 residues. Trimming pared 1 base from V and 1 base from J, leaving 11 bases between. The CDR3 spells CASSLVSSDSYNEQFF. For the CDR3, the DNA is TGTGCCAGCAGCTTAGTATCTAGCGATTCCTACAATGAGCAGTTCTTC.

The V gene is TRBV24-1, the J gene TRBJ2-1, with a possible D match to TRBD1 (6 bases). CDR3 length: 15 amino acids. V lost 4 bases and J lost 10, with 19 bases in between. CDR1 and CDR2 (germline): KGHDR, SFDVKD. The chain's CDR3 is CATSEPDSRQGEQFF. CDR3 DNA: TGTGCCACCAGTGAGCCGGACAGCCGTCAGGGAGAGCAGTTCTTC.

This clonotype was recorded many times. The rearrangement uses TRBV29-1 and TRBJ2-1, with TRBD1 as a possible D gene (6 bases). The CDR3 is 16 residues long. V lost 1 base to trimming and J lost 0 bases, with 13 bases between them. Germline CDR1 SQVTM, CDR2 ANQGSEA. The CDR3, as DNA: TGCAGCGTTGAAGGGGGGCGGCGGAGCTCCTACAATGAGCAGTTCTTC. It yields the protein CSVEGGRRSSYNEQFF.

As DNA, the CDR3 is TGCGCCAGCAGCGCTACAGGGGACGGAGAAAAACTGTTTTTT. It encodes CASSATGDGEKLFF. This chain connects TRBV5-1 to TRBJ1-4, with TRBD1 identical over 7 bases. Per the germline V gene, CDR1 is SGHRS and CDR2 is YFSETQ. Trimming took 4 bases from V and 8 from J; bases not matched to a gene: 8. The CDR3 extends over 14 amino acids.

V usage is TRBV21-1 and J usage is TRBJ2-7. TRBV21-1 is termed a pseudogene. The CDR3 sequence is 14 residues long. CDR3 region: CASRGNTGAYEQYF. The DNA of the CDR3 is TGTGCCAGCAGAGGTAATACGGGCGCCTACGAGCAGTACTTC.

This chain connects TRBV6-1 to TRBJ2-1; the match to TRBD2 covers 12 bases. Trimming took 5 bases from V and 0 from J; bases not matched to a gene: 11. Germline lookup yields CDR1 MNHNS and CDR2 SASEGT. The CDR3 is made up of 19 amino acids. The CDR3 DNA sequence: TGTGCCAGCAGTCCCGGGACTAGCGGGTTCGGGAGCTCCTACAATGAGCAGTTCTTC. Translated, it gives CASSPGTSGFGSSYNEQFF.

This chain links TRBV29-1 with TRBJ1-5, with D possibly TRBD1 on 5 matching bases. Germline values: CDR1 SQVTM, CDR2 ANQGSEA. V dropped 6 bases and J dropped 5 bases, with 14 bases sitting between them. This CDR3 has 13 residues. The CDR3 DNA reads TGCAGCGTCGCAGGGTCCTTGGATCAGCCCCAGCATTTT. It translates to CSVAGSLDQPQHF.

The V and J genes are TRBV6-1 and TRBJ1-2; D not resolved. Trimming cost V 4 bases and J 4 bases, with 7 bases left between them. Germline V lookup: CDR1 MNHNS, CDR2 SASEGT. This CDR3 is built from 12 residues. CDR3 loop: CASSGAGYGYTF. The CDR3 region has the DNA TGTGCCAGCAGTGGGGCGGGCTATGGCTACACCTTC.

The V and J genes are TRBV15 and TRBJ2-1, with 7 bases that match TRBD1. CDR1 is LNHNV and CDR2 is YYDKDF in the germline V gene (reference sequence). CDR3 length: 13 amino acids. V was pared by 8 bases and J by 3 bases, with 4 bases of the junction left unmatched. The CDR3 nucleotides are TGTGCCACCGCCGGGACAGACTACAATGAGCAGTTCTTC. Encoded protein: CATAGTDYNEQFF.

V gene TRBV7-9 combines with J gene TRBJ2-7; 13 positions match TRBD2. The trim removed 3 bases at V and 5 bases at J, leaving 4 bases unmatched. The germline V gene has CDR1 SEHNR and CDR2 FQNEAQ (reference sequence). The CDR3 contains 15 residues. The CDR3 coding sequence is TGTGCCAGCAGCTTTGGGACTAGCGGGATGGACGAGCAGTACTTC. It encodes CASSFGTSGMDEQYF.

Comment on this clonotype: The junction differs from germline at one of its ends, possibly a read error. This sequence joins TRBV5-1 and TRBJ2-2; D possibly uses TRBD1 or TRBD2 (5 bases each). CDR1 is SGHRS and CDR2 is YFSETQ in the germline V gene. This CDR3 comprises 14 residues. The CDR3 here is CASTGTVNAGELFF. For the CDR3, the DNA is TGCGCCAGCACCGGGACGGTGAACGCCGGGGAGCTGTTTTTT.

V usage is TRBV7-3 and J usage is TRBJ1-1; no clear D gene. Trimming cost V 5 bases and J 11 bases, with 15 bases left between them. The CDR3 is 12 amino acids. CDR1 is SGHTA and CDR2 is FQGTGA in the germline V gene. The CDR3 protein is CASSLNLKSAFF. The CDR3, as DNA: TGTGCCAGCAGCCTCAACCTAAAATCGGCTTTCTTT.

The rearrangement joins TRBV28 to TRBJ2-4, with D unresolved. Trimming shortened V by 7 bases and J by 5 bases, and 9 bases separated the two germline ends. Germline CDR1 reads MDHEN; CDR2 reads SYDVKM. This CDR3 contains 12 residues. CDR3: CASTSGQNIQYF. The CDR3 DNA sequence: TGTGCCAGCACCTCAGGACAAAACATTCAGTACTTC.

The V gene is TRBV7-9, the J gene TRBJ2-2; possibly TRBD2 for D (6 bases). V was clipped by 5 bases and J by 1 base, with 11 bases between them. This CDR3 has 15 residues. The germline V gene has CDR1 SEHNR and CDR2 FQNEAQ (reference sequence). In DNA form, the CDR3 reads TGTGCCAGCAGCCCCTGGGACTGGAACACCGGGGAGCTGTTTTTT. Protein: CASSPWDWNTGELFF.

The gene calls are TRBV29-1 and TRBJ2-2, with TRBD1 matching over 7 bases. Germline V gene sequence: CDR1 SQVTM, CDR2 ANQGSEA. This CDR3 is built from 15 residues. V was pared by 6 bases and J by 1 base, with 8 bases of the junction left unmatched. CDR3 nucleotide sequence: TGCAGCGTGGGAGCCGGGACAGAGAACACCGGGGAGCTGTTTTTT. Amino acid sequence: CSVGAGTENTGELFF.

This clonotype was detected a few times. V usage is TRBV6-2 or TRBV6-3 and J usage is TRBJ1-5, with 8 bases lining up with TRBD1. This CDR3 has 16 amino acids. J was trimmed by 7 bases and V by 2 bases; bases with no gene match: 10. Germline-derived CDR1 and CDR2 are MNHEY and SVGEGT. The CDR3 nucleotides read TGTGCCAGCAGTTACAGGGACAGGAAGGTAAGGCAGCCCCAGCATTTT. This encodes CASSYRDRKVRQPQHF.

This clonotype was observed a handful of times. The chain joins TRBV5-1 to TRBJ2-7; a weak D match, TRBD1 (6 bases). This CDR3 spans 13 amino acids. Germline CDR1 is SGHRS and CDR2 is YFSETQ. Trimming removed 4 bases at V and 3 bases at J, with 11 bases between. The chain's CDR3 is CASSIGQLYEQYF. CDR3 in DNA: TGCGCCAGCAGCATAGGACAGCTCTACGAGCAGTACTTC.

The rearrangement uses TRBV29-1 and TRBJ2-3; perhaps TRBD1 as D (7 bases). CDR1 and CDR2 from the germline V gene are SQVTM and ANQGSEA. V lost 7 bases and J 7 bases, leaving 18 bases between the germline ends. This CDR3 region has 13 residues. The DNA of the CDR3 is TGCAGCGCACCAGGAGGGGGCGCATATACGCAGTATTTT. Protein: CSAPGGGAYTQYF.